This TCR beta chain was sequenced in a study of shared clonotypes between healthy human individuals. Turning to the study itself: CD8 memory received one plate per donor, CD8 naive two, CD4 memory three and CD4 naive three.

This clone has just one count. Its matching antigen is unknown. This CDR3 is 13 amino acids long. The germline CDR1 and CDR2 sequences are MDHEN and SYDVKM. Between the trimmed V and J ends, which lost 2 bases and 11 bases, there was a span of 14 bases. The CD4+ fraction was divided into a CD45RA+ naive subset and a CD45RA-negative memory subset. Deep was the level at which the assay was run. Generated by immunoSEQ multiplex PCR, the TCRdb table keeps only in-frame clones and is missing some. Among approximately 940,000 clones listed, 76% were seen once. Study-wide results and limits: The study's rarefaction showed incomplete sorted-subset sequencing despite large depth.

The chain carries TRBV28 and TRBJ2-3, with a weak D call TRBD1 (6 bases). This TCR came from a young man in good health. The material sequenced was memory CD4+ T cells sorted from blood. Indicated subset: CD45RA-negative fraction. CDR3 DNA: TGTGCCAGCAGTTTAAGTAGCAGGGGCTTGCAGTATTTT. Its translation: CASSLSSRGLQYF.